This T cell receptor (beta chain) was profiled in a study of blood T cell repertoires in COVID-19. Methods used by the authors: Nucleated cell number was recorded as an estimate derived from reference gene primer amplification. The table came from immunoSEQ multiplex PCR; TCRdb's copy has only in-frame clones and leaves some out. D and trimming were read from the DNA, whereas the V and J calls and clone size are those reported in that table. The data contain some 160,000 clones, about 90% of them singletons. Germline V CDR1 and CDR2: MNHEY, SMNVEV (reference sequence). The CDR3 spans 15 residues. V gave up 1 base and J gave up 9 bases, with 16 bases separating them.

The chain uses TRBV27 and TRBJ2-1; D is possibly TRBD2 (5 bases). The sequence came from a woman in her 70s with acute or convalescent COVID-19. The sequenced sample was peripheral blood. CDR3 region: CASSLYGLAVFEQFF. Here the CDR3 DNA reads TGTGCCAGCAGTTTATATGGCCTAGCTGTATTTGAGCAGTTCTTC.